One and the same sample provided the 18 T cell receptor beta chains below, sequenced in a study of radiotherapy plus CTLA-4 blockade in lung cancer. Data came from immunoSEQ multiplex PCR; TCRdb stores just in-frame clones and leaves some out. The sample has about 110,000 clones; around 85% are singletons. Material: peripheral blood, obtained from a patient treated with radiotherapy plus ipilimumab. The receptors stem from a human donor with non-small cell lung cancer that progressed on radiotherapy plus ipilimumab. Some clones in this sample may be carry-over from other donors' samples.

The rearrangement uses TRBV11-3 and TRBJ1-2, with D maybe TRBD1 (5 bases). Germline V lookup: CDR1 SGHNT, CDR2 YENEEA. The length of the CDR3 is 13 residues. V dropped 8 bases and J dropped 3 bases, with 13 bases sitting between them. The CDR3 coding sequence is TGTGCCAGCCGGGACGGAAGGGACTATGGCTACACCTTC. Amino acid sequence: CASRDGRDYGYTF.

DNA for the CDR3: TGTGCCAGCAGCTTAGAGGGAGGGGTTCGGACCGGGGAGCTGTTTTTT. It translates to CASSLEGGVRTGELFF. The V and J genes are TRBV7-3 and TRBJ2-2, with 7 bases lining up with TRBD2. Trimming removed 2 bases from V and 5 bases from J; junction bases left unmatched: 8. Germline assignment: CDR1 SGHTA and CDR2 FQGTGA. The CDR3 sequence is 16 residues long.

The chain has TRBV6-5 and TRBJ2-2, with D possibly being TRBD2 (6 bases). This CDR3 is built from 14 residues. Germline loops: CDR1 MNHEY, CDR2 SVGAGI. Trimming shortened V by 4 bases and J by 7 bases, and 13 bases separated the two germline ends. The CDR3 protein is CASSWVREVGELFF. The DNA of the CDR3 is TGTGCCAGCAGTTGGGTCAGGGAGGTCGGGGAGCTGTTTTTT.

This chain's CDR3 is CASSNTGIPDTQYF. Here the CDR3 DNA reads TGCGCCAGCAGTAATACAGGGATCCCAGATACGCAGTATTTT. The chain carries TRBV5-1 and TRBJ2-3, with D possibly TRBD1 on 6 matching bases. The V gene's germline CDR1 is SGHRS and CDR2 YFSETQ. Deletions cut 5 bases from V and 4 bases from J, with 14 bases between. The CDR3 totals 14 residues.

The rearrangement uses TRBV6-5 and TRBJ2-7; D possibly matches TRBD1 or TRBD2 (5 bases each). Deletions cut 4 bases from V and 0 bases from J, with 13 bases between. From germline, CDR1 is MNHEY and CDR2 SVGAGI. The CDR3 is 15 amino acids. For the CDR3, the DNA is TGTGCCAGCAGTTGCTCGAGGGGTACCTCCTACGAGCAGTACTTC. Encoded protein: CASSCSRGTSYEQYF.

The genes are TRBV13 and TRBJ1-6; tentatively, D is TRBD1 (5 bases). The CDR3 has 17 residues. Between the trimmed V and J ends, which lost 0 bases and 8 bases, there was a span of 17 bases. CDR1 and CDR2 from the germline V gene are PRHDT and FYEKMQ (reference sequence). CDR3 coding DNA: TGTGCCAGCAGCTTAGGGAGGGGCCGCTCGGGAGATTCACCCCTCCACTTT. This codes for CASSLGRGRSGDSPLHF.

The V call is TRBV7-3, the J call TRBJ2-6; D is perhaps TRBD1 or TRBD2 (5 bases each). The CDR3 spans 15 residues. Germline V gives CDR1 SGHTA, CDR2 FQGTGA. Trimming took off 3 bases at V and 0 bases at J, with 6 bases between the two ends. The CDR3 loop is CASSLRGSGANVLTF. For the CDR3, the DNA is TGTGCCAGCAGCTTGAGGGGCTCTGGGGCCAACGTCCTGACTTTC.

This sequence joins TRBV5-1 and TRBJ1-2; D not resolved. Germline V gene data show CDR1 as SGHRS and CDR2 as YFSETQ. The germline V and J ends were trimmed by 0 bases and 3 bases, with 9 bases remaining between them. This CDR3 has 14 residues. The CDR3 reads CASSLVGFDYGYTF. The CDR3 bases are TGCGCCAGCAGCTTGGTGGGGTTTGACTATGGCTACACCTTC.

This chain uses TRBV7-2 with TRBJ2-7; weak D call: TRBD1 (6 bases). The CDR3 covers 12 residues. The germline V and J ends were trimmed by 3 bases and 5 bases, with 8 bases remaining between them. CDR1 SGHTA and CDR2 FQGNSA come from the germline V gene. For the CDR3, the DNA is TGTGCCAGCAGCTTCAGGGGAGACGAGCAGTACTTC. Translating gives CASSFRGDEQYF.

This clone has more than one count but fewer than ten. The chain employs TRBV9 and TRBJ1-2; D perhaps matches TRBD1 (5 bases). V lost 5 bases and J lost 5, with 22 bases in between. This CDR3 is built from 16 residues. CDR1 is SGDLS, CDR2 YYNGEE, per germline. The CDR3 nucleotides read TGTGCCAGCAGAGCCTGGGGGGGGAGCGGTCTGTATGGCTACACCTTC. Translated, it gives CASRAWGGSGLYGYTF.

The V call is TRBV5-4, the J call TRBJ2-3; the D is unclear. The CDR3 has 15 residues. Germline V gives CDR1 SGHNT, CDR2 YYREEE (reference sequence). V was trimmed by 1 base and J by 0 bases, leaving 9 bases between them. The CDR3 coding sequence is TGTGCCAGCAGCTTGCCAGCGACTAGCACAGATACGCAGTATTTT. As protein: CASSLPATSTDTQYF.

The V and J genes are TRBV11-2 and TRBJ2-2; D is uncertain. The CDR3 contains 12 residues. V shed 2 bases and J shed 7 bases, with 5 bases lying between them. Germline V gene sequence: CDR1 SGHAT, CDR2 FQNNGV. CDR3 sequence: CASSLKGGELFF. The CDR3 bases are TGTGCCAGCAGCTTAAAGGGCGGGGAGCTGTTTTTT.

V is TRBV15 and J is TRBJ2-7; 7 bases map to TRBD1. The V and J ends lost 2 bases and 2 bases, in that order; junction bases with no gene match: 6. Germline V lookup: CDR1 LNHNV, CDR2 YYDKDF (reference sequence). The CDR3 sequence is 15 residues long. CDR3 protein: CATSRSGTVAYEQYF. The CDR3 DNA reads TGTGCCACCAGCAGATCGGGGACAGTTGCCTACGAGCAGTACTTC.

The CDR3 DNA follows: TGTGCCAGCAGCCCCCAACCGACAGGGTTTCTTGGCTACACCTTC. This sequence encodes CASSPQPTGFLGYTF. V is TRBV7-3 and J is TRBJ1-2; 7 nucleotides agree with TRBD1. The ends lost 5 bases at V and 7 bases at J; junction bases unmatched: 13. Germline V gene data show CDR1 as SGHTA and CDR2 as FQGTGA. CDR3 length: 15 residues.

The chain couples TRBV5-6 to TRBJ2-7; D is possibly TRBD1 (5 bases). V was pared by 1 base and J by 5 bases, with 10 bases between. The germline CDR1 and CDR2 sequences are SGHDT and YYEEEE. The CDR3 spans 13 residues. The DNA for the CDR3 is TGTGCCAGCAGCTTGTACCCAGGGAACGAGCAGTACTTC. It yields the protein CASSLYPGNEQYF. The full variable domain, in which reference TRBV5-6 and TRBJ2-7 provide the parts outside the CDR3, is DAGVTQSPTHLIKTRGQQVTLRCSPKSGHDTVSWYQQALGQGPQFIFQYYEEEERQRGNFPDRFSGHQFPNYSSELNVNALLLGDSALYLCASSLYPGNEQYFGPGTRLTVT.

This clone appeared a single time. This chain uses TRBV11-2 with TRBJ2-7, with 8 nucleotides matching TRBD1. The germline V gene encodes CDR1 SGHAT and CDR2 FQNNGV. The CDR3 runs 14 residues. The J segment lost 2 bases and the V segment lost 4 bases, leaving 4 bases of the junction unmatched. The CDR3 region has the DNA TGTGCCAGCAGCTCCCGGACAGGGCCCTACGAGCAGTACTTC. Translating gives CASSSRTGPYEQYF.

The chain combines TRBV30 with TRBJ2-5; no definite D call. Germline CDR1 GTSNPN, CDR2 SVGIG (reference sequence). V was cut by 3 bases and J by 1 base, with 9 bases left in between. The CDR3 has 13 residues. The CDR3 DNA reads TGTGCCTGGAGGAGTGAAGTCCAAGAGACCCAGTACTTC. Amino acid sequence: CAWRSEVQETQYF.

V gene TRBV19 combines with J gene TRBJ1-1, with TRBD1 matching over 9 bases. Unmatched junction bases numbered 16, after V lost 6 bases and J lost 5 bases. This CDR3 is built from 17 residues. Germline loops: CDR1 LNHDA, CDR2 SQIVND (reference sequence). CDR3 protein: CASSASSRQGGKTEAFF. As DNA, the CDR3 is TGTGCCAGTAGCGCCTCAAGCAGACAGGGGGGTAAGACTGAAGCTTTCTTT.